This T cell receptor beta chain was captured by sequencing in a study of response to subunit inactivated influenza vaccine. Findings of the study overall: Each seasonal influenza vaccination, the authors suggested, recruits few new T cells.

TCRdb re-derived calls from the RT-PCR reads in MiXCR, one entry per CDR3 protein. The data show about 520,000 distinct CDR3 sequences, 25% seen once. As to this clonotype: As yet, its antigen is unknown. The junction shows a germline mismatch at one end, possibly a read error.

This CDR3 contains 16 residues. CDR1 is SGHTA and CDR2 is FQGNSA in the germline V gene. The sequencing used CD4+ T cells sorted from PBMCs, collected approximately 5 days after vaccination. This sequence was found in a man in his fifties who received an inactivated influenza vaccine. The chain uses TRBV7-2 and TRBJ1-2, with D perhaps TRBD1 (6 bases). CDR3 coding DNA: TGTGCCAGCAGCTTAGCGAGACCAGGGGACGGTGATGGCTACAACTTC. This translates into CASSLARPGDGDGYNF.